This T cell receptor (beta chain) was obtained from a study of blood T cell repertoires in COVID-19. Whole-study context: From the United States, Italy and Spain came samples of acute and convalescent COVID-19. PBMCs, B-cell-depleted T cells, or T cells were the source of the cDNA or gDNA that made up the material.

Authors' processing steps: From reference gene primer amplification, estimates of nucleated cell counts were derived. Produced via immunoSEQ multiplex PCR; TCRdb's table is partial and in-frame only. V and J calls and clone size are as listed in that table; D and trimming were resolved from the DNA. Seen here are about 140,000 clones, approximately 80% observed once, and the top ten hold approximately 10%. This CDR3 is 13 amino acids long. J lost 1 base, V lost 5 bases, and 0 bases had no gene match. CDR1 is KGHSH, CDR2 LQKENI, per germline. V is TRBV18 and J is TRBJ1-1; 8 positions match TRBD1. The TCR comes from a man aged 55 to 69 with active or convalescent COVID-19. Sequencing was carried out using peripheral blood. The CDR3 here is CASSGQGNTEAFF. The CDR3 DNA reads TGTGCCAGCTCAGGACAGGGGAACACTGAAGCTTTCTTT.